The 28 T cell receptor beta chains below come from one sample, sequenced in a study of T cells in Graves' hyperthyroidism and ophthalmopathy. Template material for amplifying TCR beta CDR3 regions consisted of RNA transcripts. The HTBI primer set drove a first-round RT-PCR of the TCR CDR3. TCRdb used MiXCR to reprocess the multiplex PCR reads, holding one entry per CDR3 protein. The data hold some 370,000 distinct CDR3 sequences, with roughly 15% observed a single time. The source material was blood. These receptors were collected from a woman aged 25 to 39 with Graves' hyperthyroidism that later progressed to Graves' ophthalmopathy.

This clonotype was found many times. J is TRBJ2-1 and V is TRBV28; D is uncertain. Germline CDR1 is MDHEN and CDR2 is SYDVKM. V dropped 3 bases and J dropped 1 base, with 16 bases sitting between them. This CDR3 has 17 residues. CDR3 DNA sequence: TGTGCCAGCAGTTTCGTCGTTGCCGGATGGTCCTACAATGAGCAGTTCTTC. This sequence encodes CASSFVVAGWSYNEQFF.

This clonotype was observed many times. The chain couples TRBV2 to TRBJ2-3; TRBD2 agrees at 7 bases. In germline, CDR1 is SNHLY, CDR2 FYNNEI. The CDR3 extends over 15 amino acids. With 5 bases clipped from V and 2 bases from J, the junction kept 7 bases outside the gene matches. CDR3 coding DNA: TGTGCCAGCAGTCGTGAGGCGGGGGACACAGATACGCAGTATTTT. Translating gives CASSREAGDTDTQYF. Variable domain in full (rest from reference TRBV2 and TRBJ2-3): EPEVTQTPSHQVTQMGQEVILRCVPISNHLYFYWYRQILGQKVEFLVSFYNNEISEKSEIFDDQFSVERPDGSNFTLKIRSTKLEDSAMYFCASSREAGDTDTQYFGPGTRLTVL.

In its sample, this clonotype was seen many times. The rearrangement uses TRBV29-1 and TRBJ2-5; maybe TRBD2 (6 bases). The germline V gene has CDR1 SQVTM and CDR2 ANQGSEA. CDR3 size: 14 residues. The V end was cut by 1 base, the J end by 2 bases, with 11 bases between. The CDR3: CSVEAGGRQETQYF. Written as DNA, the CDR3 is TGCAGCGTTGAAGCCGGGGGACGGCAAGAGACCCAGTACTTC.

This clonotype was seen ten or more times. J is TRBJ1-1 and V is TRBV10-2, with 9 bases identical to TRBD1. The trim removed 7 bases at V and 4 bases at J, leaving 10 bases unmatched. CDR3 size: 15 residues. CDR1 WSHSY and CDR2 SAAADI come from the germline V gene. The CDR3 DNA is TGCGCCAGCACTCAAGGACAGGGGTCGGGCACTGAAGCTTTCTTT. This translates into CASTQGQGSGTEAFF.

This clonotype was observed at least ten times. CDR3 DNA: TGCAGCGCCCGCCGGGACACTTACACTGAAGCTTTCTTT. It yields the protein CSARRDTYTEAFF. The chain employs TRBV29-1 and TRBJ1-1, with D perhaps matching TRBD1 (6 bases). CDR1 and CDR2 (germline): SQVTM, ANQGSEA. The V gene lost 7 bases and the J gene lost 3 bases, with 15 bases spanning the gap. The CDR3 contains 13 residues.

The genes are TRBV4-3 and TRBJ2-3; 8 bases are shared with TRBD1. Germline CDR1 is LGHNA and CDR2 is YSLEER. Trimming removed 6 bases from V and 6 bases from J; junction bases left unmatched: 5. The CDR3 has 13 residues. CDR3 in DNA: TGCGCCAGCAGTCAGACAGGGGAGGATACGCAGTATTTT. Protein: CASSQTGEDTQYF.

Many counts were recorded for this clonotype. V usage is TRBV29-1 and J usage is TRBJ2-7; D remains unclear. Germline values: CDR1 SQVTM, CDR2 ANQGSEA. Trimming shortened V by 4 bases and J by 6 bases, and 13 bases separated the two germline ends. CDR3 length: 12 amino acids. CDR3 protein: CSVGFTPSEQYF. The CDR3 DNA reads as TGCAGCGTTGGATTTACCCCCAGCGAGCAGTACTTC.

This clonotype was seen a few times. The chain carries TRBV5-1 and TRBJ2-1; 10 bases are shared with TRBD2. V dropped 5 bases and J dropped 4; count of bases not matched to a gene: 6. Germline V lookup: CDR1 SGHRS, CDR2 YFSETQ. This CDR3 region has 15 residues. CDR3 nucleotides: TGCGCCAGCAGACAACTAGCGGGGACGTACAATGAGCAGTTCTTC. It specifies CASRQLAGTYNEQFF.

This clonotype appeared many times. The V gene is TRBV20-1, the J gene TRBJ1-1, with TRBD1 matching over 9 bases. Germline CDR1 is DFQATT and CDR2 is SNEGSKA (reference sequence). There are 17 residues in the CDR3. After removal of 4 bases from V and 0 bases from J, the junction contained 12 bases not matched to a gene. The CDR3 spells CSAIQVPGQGLNTEAFF. The CDR3 DNA follows: TGCAGTGCTATCCAAGTCCCGGGACAGGGATTGAACACTGAAGCTTTCTTT.

In this sample, this clonotype turned up a few times. The chain uses TRBV20-1 and TRBJ1-2, with D tentatively TRBD1 (5 bases). Trimming stripped 5 bases from V and 13 bases from J, with 17 bases between. This CDR3 comprises 11 residues. The germline V gene encodes CDR1 DFQATT and CDR2 SNEGSKA (reference sequence). The CDR3 nucleotides read TGCAGTGCTCGGCGGGACTTGGCTCCCACCTTC. The encoded protein is CSARRDLAPTF.

This clonotype was found a few times. The chain recombines TRBV6-1 with TRBJ1-1, with D possibly being TRBD1 (5 bases). The CDR3 spans 14 residues. The V gene's germline CDR1 is MNHNS and CDR2 SASEGT. V lost 1 base and J 6 bases, leaving 12 bases between the germline ends. The CDR3 spells CASSEGGAGSEAFF. Written as DNA, the CDR3 is TGTGCCAGCAGTGAAGGGGGCGCGGGCTCTGAAGCTTTCTTT.

This clonotype was counted at least ten times. V and J are TRBV27 and TRBJ2-7; the D is unclear. Germline V gives CDR1 MNHEY, CDR2 SMNVEV (reference sequence). Trimming took 6 bases from V and 2 from J, leaving 14 bases between them. CDR3 length: 14 residues. CDR3 residues: CASSPTTRAYEQYF. As DNA, the CDR3 is TGTGCCAGCAGCCCGACCACAAGAGCCTACGAGCAGTACTTC.

This clonotype was counted at least ten times. The rearrangement joins TRBV11-2 to TRBJ2-2; 8 bases agree with TRBD1. The CDR3 runs 14 residues. V trimming: 6 bases; J trimming: 4 bases; junction bases outside the gene matches: 4. Germline V lookup: CDR1 SGHAT, CDR2 FQNNGV. CDR3 sequence: CASRGQGGTGELFF. CDR3 DNA sequence: TGTGCCAGCAGAGGACAGGGAGGCACCGGGGAGCTGTTTTTT.

This clonotype occurred a few times. CDR3 in DNA: TGTGCCAGCATGCCCGGGAGTACGTCCTACAATGAGCAGTTCTTC. Protein product: CASMPGSTSYNEQFF. The chain recombines TRBV27 with TRBJ2-1; D perhaps matches TRBD2 (6 bases). Trimming removed 7 bases at V and 1 base at J, with 14 bases between. The CDR3 extends over 15 amino acids. Per the germline V gene, CDR1 is MNHEY and CDR2 is SMNVEV (reference sequence).

This clonotype appeared many times. The chain couples TRBV7-2 to TRBJ1-2; no clear D. The CDR3 spans 19 residues. Trimming removed 3 bases at V and 4 bases at J, with 27 bases between. The germline gives CDR1 SGHTA, CDR2 FQGNSA. The CDR3 protein is CASSFDWAQPIGKAYGYTF. CDR3 coding DNA: TGTGCCAGCAGCTTTGATTGGGCACAGCCAATAGGGAAGGCCTATGGCTACACCTTC.

The chain joins TRBV20-1 to TRBJ2-1, with 9 bases fitting TRBD2. The V segment lost 4 bases and the J segment 5 bases; nucleotides outside the gene matches: 15. The CDR3 extends over 17 amino acids. Germline values: CDR1 DFQATT, CDR2 SNEGSKA (reference sequence). CDR3 DNA sequence: TGCAGTGCTACCAGTACTGAGCGGGAGGTGCCCAACAATGAGCAGTTCTTC. Translating gives CSATSTEREVPNNEQFF.

There are many counts of this clonotype. The CDR3 sequence is CASSQTYPSGRAADTQYF. The CDR3 DNA sequence: TGCGCCAGCAGCCAAACGTACCCTAGCGGGAGGGCCGCAGATACGCAGTATTTT. The J gene is TRBJ2-3, the V gene TRBV5-1; 12 bases map to TRBD2. V shed 4 bases and J 4 bases; nucleotides not matched to a gene: 13. CDR1 and CDR2 (germline): SGHRS, YFSETQ. The CDR3 is made up of 18 amino acids.

This rearrangement joins TRBV2 to TRBJ1-1, with D maybe TRBD1 (6 bases). This CDR3 contains 15 residues. V was shortened by 3 bases and J by 2 bases, with 13 bases between the two germline ends. The germline CDR1 and CDR2 sequences are SNHLY and FYNNEI. The CDR3 loop is CASSDPRGANTEAFF. The CDR3 DNA follows: TGTGCCAGCAGTGATCCGCGGGGGGCCAACACTGAAGCTTTCTTT.

This clonotype was seen only a few times. The rearrangement links TRBV29-1 to TRBJ2-7; 7 bases map to TRBD1. The length of the CDR3 is 13 residues. Trimming at V came to 4 bases and at J to 1 base, leaving 4 bases not matched to a gene. Looked up from germline, CDR1 is SQVTM and CDR2 is ANQGSEA. The CDR3 reads CSVVRTGSYEQYF. The CDR3 region has the DNA TGCAGCGTTGTTAGGACAGGATCCTACGAGCAGTACTTC.

This clonotype was counted at least ten times. The rearrangement joins TRBV2 to TRBJ1-1; 10 bases line up with TRBD1. The CDR3 contains 14 residues. Germline CDR1 is SNHLY and CDR2 is FYNNEI. V lost 5 bases to trimming and J lost 6 bases; unmatched junction nucleotides: 6. The CDR3 reads CASSSPDRGPEAFF. CDR3 sequence (DNA): TGTGCCAGCAGTTCCCCCGACAGGGGGCCTGAAGCTTTCTTT.

This clonotype has more than one count but fewer than ten. One end of the junction fails to match germline, which may point to a read error. The V call is TRBV7-7, the J call TRBJ2-5; D perhaps matches TRBD2 (5 bases). CDR1 SSHAT and CDR2 FNYEAQ come from the germline V gene (reference sequence). The CDR3 loop spans 16 amino acids. The CDR3 sequence: CASSLDYGSYGETQYF. Here the CDR3 DNA reads TGTGCTAGCAGCTTAGACTACGGGTCCTATGGCGAGACCCAGTACTTC. The full variable domain, with the rest looked up from reference TRBV7-7 and TRBJ2-5, is GAGVSQSPRYKVTKRGQDVTLRCDPISSHATLYWYQQALGQGPEFLTYFNYEAQPDKSGLPSDRFSAERPEGSISTLTIQRTEQRDSAMYRCASSLDYGSYGETQYFGPGTRLLVL.

CDR3 protein: CSARRFSNTEAFF. The CDR3 region has the DNA TGCAGTGCTAGGAGGTTCTCGAACACTGAAGCTTTCTTT. The rearrangement links TRBV20-1 to TRBJ1-1, with D unresolved. V lost 3 bases, J lost 1 base, and 9 bases lay in between. From germline, CDR1 is DFQATT and CDR2 SNEGSKA (reference sequence). CDR3 length: 13 residues.

This clonotype was detected only a few times. The genes are TRBV3-1 and TRBJ2-7; tentatively, D is TRBD2 (5 bases). Trimming stripped 1 base from V and 6 bases from J, with 13 bases between. CDR1 is LGHDT, CDR2 YNNKEL, per germline (reference sequence). The CDR3 spans 14 residues. DNA for the CDR3: TGTGCCAGCAGCCAAGTCGGGAACTCTGCCGAGCAGTACTTC. This encodes CASSQVGNSAEQYF.

The V call is TRBV19, the J call TRBJ2-7, with 8 bases identical to TRBD1. This CDR3 region has 15 residues. Germline-derived CDR1 and CDR2 are LNHDA and SQIVND (reference sequence). V shed 6 bases, J shed 0 bases, and the junction held 7 bases outside the gene matches. The CDR3 bases are TGTGCCAGTAGCCGCGGACAGGGAGTCTCCTACGAGCAGTACTTC. Its protein product is CASSRGQGVSYEQYF.

About this clonotype: This may be a read error, as it is one base from a much larger clone. The chain is built from TRBV25-1 and TRBJ2-1; D not resolved. Deletions cut 2 bases from V and 4 bases from J, with 3 bases between. The germline gives CDR1 MGHDK, CDR2 SYGVNS. This CDR3 has 12 residues. This CDR3 is CASSEQYNEQFF. DNA of the CDR3: TGTGCCAGCAGTGAACAATACAATGAGCAGTTCTTC.

This clonotype was counted a few times. This chain uses TRBV24-1 with TRBJ2-1, with D perhaps TRBD1 or TRBD2 (5 bases each). Germline CDR1 reads KGHDR; CDR2 reads SFDVKD. The CDR3 covers 13 residues. V dropped 5 bases and J dropped 8 bases, with 12 bases sitting between them. CDR3 bases: TGTGCCACCAGTGGCCTAATGGGGGATGAGCAGTTCTTC. Protein: CATSGLMGDEQFF.

This rearrangement joins TRBV5-4 to TRBJ2-2; 8 bases match TRBD2. The CDR3 runs 16 residues. CDR1 is SGHNT, CDR2 YYREEE, per germline (reference sequence). The V gene end was trimmed by 1 base and the J gene end by 1 base; junction bases not matched to a gene: 3. The CDR3 coding sequence is TGTGCCAGCAGCTTGTATAGCGGGAAGAACACCGGGGAGCTGTTTTTT. Translated, it gives CASSLYSGKNTGELFF.

There are many counts of this clonotype. The V gene is TRBV3-1, the J gene TRBJ1-2; 11 bases line up with TRBD1. The V segment lost 6 bases and the J segment 6 bases; nucleotides outside the gene matches: 6. Per the germline V gene, CDR1 is LGHDT and CDR2 is YNNKEL (reference sequence). This CDR3 spans 14 amino acids. The CDR3 loop reads CASSQGQGGHGYTF. The CDR3 DNA reads as TGTGCCAGCAGTCAGGGACAGGGGGGCCATGGCTACACCTTC.